The 18 T cell receptor beta chains presented below share a single source sample, sequenced in a study of post-analysis software for immune sequencing data. Study-wide points: In patients, TRBV5-6, TRBV5-1 and TRBV20-1 belonged to four or five TRBV segments found more frequently than in controls.

Unique molecular identifiers were built into the TCR beta cDNA libraries. TCRdb re-derived calls from the PCR reads in MiXCR, one entry per CDR3 protein. The data show 740,000 or so distinct CDR3 sequences, roughly half seen once. No antigen has been assigned to these receptors. Sequenced material: blood. The receptors originated from a girl aged 10-17 years with multiple sclerosis.

The gene calls are TRBV2 and TRBJ2-7; D might be TRBD1 (6 bases). CDR1 is SNHLY, CDR2 FYNNEI, per germline. CDR3 length: 13 amino acids. V was clipped by 6 bases and J by 6 bases, with 15 bases between them. CDR3 loop: CASSRDLGGEQYF. CDR3 bases: TGTGCCAGCAGCCGGGACCTAGGGGGCGAGCAGTACTTC.

The chain carries TRBV12-3 or TRBV12-4 and TRBJ2-5; 14 positions agree with TRBD2. The V segment lost 0 bases and the J segment 5 bases; nucleotides outside the gene matches: 8. This CDR3 is built from 18 residues. The chain's CDR3 is CASSLALRLAGGPETQYF. Written as DNA, the CDR3 is TGTGCCAGCAGTTTAGCGCTGAGACTAGCGGGGGGGCCGGAGACCCAGTACTTC.

This clonotype came up a few times. This rearrangement joins TRBV27 to TRBJ2-7; 9 nucleotides line up with TRBD1. Germline loops: CDR1 MNHEY, CDR2 SMNVEV (reference sequence). The CDR3 spans 14 residues. The V segment lost 8 bases and the J segment 1 base; nucleotides outside the gene matches: 6. The CDR3 spells CASGDRGASYEQYF. As DNA, the CDR3 is TGTGCCAGCGGCGACAGGGGGGCATCCTACGAGCAGTACTTC.

This chain uses TRBV7-2 with TRBJ2-7; D remains unclear. V was trimmed by 1 base and J by 2 bases, leaving 6 bases between them. Per the germline V gene, CDR1 is SGHTA and CDR2 is FQGNSA. This CDR3 spans 13 amino acids. CDR3 bases: TGTGCCAGCAGCTTAGGCTTTACCTACGAGCAGTACTTC. This gives the protein CASSLGFTYEQYF.

This clonotype turned up a few times. The CDR3 reads CASSQDEMGRKETQYF. The CDR3 DNA reads TGCGCCAGCAGCCAAGATGAAATGGGACGCAAAGAGACCCAGTACTTC. This chain connects TRBV4-1 to TRBJ2-5; possibly TRBD1 or TRBD2 for D (5 bases each). The V gene's germline CDR1 is MGHRA and CDR2 YSYEKL. The CDR3 is made up of 16 amino acids. The V gene lost 0 bases and the J gene lost 3 bases, with 14 bases spanning the gap.

The V call is TRBV12-5, the J call TRBJ1-1; no definite D call. CDR1 and CDR2 from the germline V gene are LGHNT and FRNRAP. The CDR3 sequence is 14 residues long. The germline V and J ends were trimmed by 6 bases and 0 bases, with 11 bases remaining between them. The CDR3 loop is CASGIPQLNTEAFF. The CDR3 DNA reads as TGTGCTAGTGGGATCCCACAGTTGAACACTGAAGCTTTCTTT.

The genes are TRBV20-1 and TRBJ2-5; TRBD2 is a possible D gene (6 bases). CDR3 size: 12 residues. Germline V gene data show CDR1 as DFQATT and CDR2 as SNEGSKA (reference sequence). V was clipped by 4 bases and J by 1 base, with 7 bases between them. This chain's CDR3 is CSAMEGQETQYF. In nucleotides, the CDR3 is TGCAGTGCTATGGAGGGCCAAGAGACCCAGTACTTC.

The rearrangement joins TRBV6-6 to TRBJ1-5, with D hard to call. This CDR3 is 14 amino acids long. Germline V gene data show CDR1 as MNHNY and CDR2 as SVGAGI (reference sequence). V was cut by 3 bases and J by 1 base, with 7 bases left in between. CDR3 amino acids: CASSYPESNQPQHF. CDR3 DNA sequence: TGTGCCAGCAGTTATCCAGAGAGCAATCAGCCCCAGCATTTT.

Turning to this clonotype: The germline gene is not matched at one end of the junction; a read error may be the cause. The genes are TRBV20-1 and TRBJ2-1; 7 bases agree with TRBD2. CDR3 length: 14 amino acids. CDR1 and CDR2 from the germline V gene are DFQATT and SNEGSKA (reference sequence). The CDR3 sequence is CSARGRELRHEQFF. The CDR3 DNA reads TGCAGTGCCAGAGGGCGGGAGTTGCGGCATGAGCAGTTCTTC.

This clonotype was counted at least ten times. This rearrangement joins TRBV27 to TRBJ2-7; D not certain. Germline V lookup: CDR1 MNHEY, CDR2 SMNVEV (reference sequence). CDR3 length equals 10 residues. Trimming removed 8 bases from V and 3 bases from J, with 5 bases in between. The CDR3 here is CASGHYEQYF. CDR3 DNA: TGTGCCAGCGGTCACTACGAGCAGTACTTC.

This chain joins TRBV29-1 and TRBJ1-2; possibly TRBD1 for D (5 bases). Germline CDR1 reads SQVTM; CDR2 reads ANQGSEA. This CDR3 has 15 residues. V shed 4 bases and J shed 2 bases, with 17 bases lying between them. DNA for the CDR3: TGCAGCGTTGGACCGCGGGACTCCATCAACTATGGCTACACCTTC. Amino acids: CSVGPRDSINYGYTF. Full variable domain (rest looked up from reference TRBV29-1 and TRBJ1-2): SAVISQKPSRDICQRGTSLTIQCQVDSQVTMMFWYRQQPGQSLTLIATANQGSEATYESGFVIDKFPISRPNLTFSTLTVSNMSPEDSSIYLCSVGPRDSINYGYTFGSGTRLTVV.

V is TRBV7-8 and J is TRBJ2-5; 8 bases are shared with TRBD1. The J call may be faulty, since TRBJ2-7 better matches the DNA end. CDR1 and CDR2 (germline): SGHVS, FQNEAQ. The CDR3 is 19 amino acids. The CDR3 coding sequence is TGTGCCAGCAGCCTGACGACAGGGGTTCGTAGCGGCGAAGCCTACGAGCAGTACTTC. Amino acid sequence: CASSLTTGVRSGEAYEQYF.

This chain joins TRBV4-2 and TRBJ2-7; weak D call: TRBD1 (6 bases). The CDR3 length is 17 residues. Germline CDR1 and CDR2: LGHNA and YNFKEQ. V lost 0 bases, J lost 0 bases, and 15 bases lay in between. CDR3 amino acids: CASSQDPSRTVSYEQYF. The DNA for the CDR3 is TGTGCCAGCAGCCAAGACCCCTCAAGGACAGTCTCCTACGAGCAGTACTTC.

Details on this clonotype: Mismatch with germline at one junction end may stem from a read error. The CDR3 region is CASSERPFSNYGYTF. CDR3 in DNA: TGTGCCAGCAGTGAAAGACCCTTTAGTAACTACGGCTACACCTTC. The rearrangement uses TRBV6-1 and TRBJ1-2; D not certain. The CDR3 sequence is 15 residues long. Germline values: CDR1 MNHNS, CDR2 SASEGT.

V is TRBV27 and J is TRBJ2-3; D not resolved. The CDR3 contains 14 residues. Trimming pared 6 bases from V and 11 bases from J, leaving 21 bases between. Germline V gene sequence: CDR1 MNHEY, CDR2 SMNVEV (reference sequence). Written as DNA, the CDR3 is TGTGCCAGCAGCTTCGGGCCTTGGGAAATGGGGCAGTATTTT. Translated, it gives CASSFGPWEMGQYF.

Note on this clonotype: The germline gene is not matched at one end of the junction; a read error may be the cause. This chain joins TRBV12-3 or TRBV12-4 and TRBJ2-5, with 16 bases that match TRBD2. This CDR3 comprises 16 residues. CDR3 loop: CASSLGTSGGAEAQYF. CDR3 DNA sequence: TGTGCCAGCAGTCTGGGGACTAGCGGGGGGGCAGAGGCCCAGTACTTC.

Points on this clonotype: The germline gene is not matched at one end of the junction; a read error may be the cause. The chain uses TRBV5-1 and TRBJ2-1, with 9 bases identical to TRBD2. Germline V gives CDR1 SGHRS, CDR2 YFSETQ. This CDR3 comprises 15 residues. As DNA, the CDR3 is TGTGCCAGCAGCTTAGTGTCCAGCGGGGGGAATGAGCAGTTCTTC. Its protein product is CASSLVSSGGNEQFF. Drawing the rest from reference TRBV5-1 and TRBJ2-1, the complete variable domain is KAGVTQTPRYLIKTRGQQVTLSCSPISGHRSVSWYQQTPGQGLQFLFEYFSETQRNKGNFPGRFSGRQFSNSRSEMNVSTLELGDSALYLCASSLVSSGGNEQFFGPGTRLTVL.

Note on this clonotype: Compared with germline, one end of the junction differs, possibly owing to a read error. This sequence joins TRBV5-1 and TRBJ2-1; 8 positions match TRBD2. Germline V CDR1 and CDR2: SGHRS, YFSETQ. This CDR3 is 17 amino acids long. CDR3 nucleotide sequence: TGCGCCCGCAGCTTGGATTTCGGGAGGGCCTCTCGGTATGAGCAGTTCTTC. The encoded protein is CARSLDFGRASRYEQFF.